This T cell receptor beta chain is from a study of blood T cells in healthy people across ages. Findings and limits, study-wide: Long-lived and aged donors differed, with more naive CD4+ cells and higher diversity in the long-lived. The study found TCR beta diversity correlated strongly with naive T cell percentage.

Primers used in a second PCR of about 7 to 11 cycles were a sample-barcoded 5' primer and a J-beta primer mix. TCRdb reanalysed the 5' RACE reads using MiXCR and keeps one entry per CDR3 protein. The table includes approximately 1,000,000 distinct CDR3 sequences, more than 30% detected once. Isolated PBMCs totaled at least 6 million in each sample. In the case of this clonotype: Antigen specificity is unknown.

The germline gives CDR1 SGHRS, CDR2 YFSETQ. Trimming cost V 0 bases and J 10 bases, with 10 bases left between them. The CDR3 contains 12 residues. The origin of this receptor is a man between 18 and 29 years old in good health. Material for sequencing was blood. The chain employs TRBV5-1 and TRBJ1-2, with D unclear. CDR3 loop: CASSLVGFNYTF. CDR3 nucleotides: TGCGCCAGCAGCTTGGTCGGCTTTAACTACACCTTC.